The 21 T cell receptor beta chains listed next were all sequenced from one sample in a study of CD8 T cells in ankylosing spondylitis. Study-wide points: Apparently characteristic of ankylosing spondylitis blood was a TCR beta motif (about 8 highly homologous variants).

TCRdb reprocessed the 5' RACE reads with MiXCR, giving one entry per CDR3 protein. The table records some 220,000 distinct CDR3 sequences, about 6.7% of them present only once. No antigens are known for them. Material for sequencing was blood, either unsorted or a sorted T cell fraction (not recorded which). The receptors were gathered from a male donor with ankylosing spondylitis.

This clonotype was counted ten times or more. The chain combines TRBV12-3 or TRBV12-4 with TRBJ2-2; 7 bases agree with TRBD1. The CDR3 spans 13 residues. V gave up 10 bases and J gave up 7 bases; unmatched junction bases: 9. CDR3 DNA: TGTGCCATCGGCCAGGGGGTGGGCGGGGAGCTGTTTTTT. Translation gives CAIGQGVGGELFF.

This clonotype was observed a few times. The chain links TRBV7-9 to TRBJ2-3, with 9 bases matching TRBD2. With V trimmed by 5 bases and J by 2 bases, 8 bases remained unmatched. Germline V gene data show CDR1 as SEHNR and CDR2 as FQNEAQ (reference sequence). The CDR3 consists of 16 residues. The chain's CDR3 is CASSPGLAGVTDTQYF. Here the CDR3 DNA reads TGTGCCAGCAGCCCCGGGTTAGCGGGAGTCACAGATACGCAGTATTTT.

This sequence joins TRBV9 and TRBJ2-7; no definite D call. V was pared by 4 bases and J by 1 base, with 12 bases between. The V gene's germline CDR1 is SGDLS and CDR2 YYNGEE. The CDR3 spans 14 residues. CDR3 sequence reads: CASSPMVVSYEQYF. As DNA, the CDR3 is TGTGCCAGCAGCCCGATGGTAGTATCCTACGAGCAGTACTTC.

At least ten counts were recorded for this clonotype. J is TRBJ1-2 and V is TRBV12-3 or TRBV12-4; 7 nucleotides match TRBD1. The CDR3 contains 14 residues. V lost 1 base to trimming and J lost 14 bases; unmatched junction nucleotides: 13. CDR3 sequence: CASSLGDSAFGSTF. DNA for the CDR3: TGTGCCAGCAGTTTAGGGGACAGCGCTTTTGGTTCTACCTTC.

This clonotype was counted at least ten times. The J gene is TRBJ1-1, the V gene TRBV12-3 or TRBV12-4, with unresolved D. V was cut by 3 bases and J by 1 base, with 12 bases left in between. This CDR3 has 15 residues. CDR3 nucleotide sequence: TGTGCCAGCAGTTTTGCCGGACGGTCGAACACTGAAGCTTTCTTT. Amino acid sequence: CASSFAGRSNTEAFF.

This chain uses TRBV10-1 with TRBJ2-7; D may be TRBD1 (5 bases). Per germline, CDR1 WNHNN and CDR2 SYGVQD (reference sequence). The V and J ends lost 0 bases and 9 bases respectively, with 12 bases between them. This CDR3 is 13 amino acids long. CDR3 in amino acids: CASSESGQGRQYF. The CDR3 DNA sequence: TGCGCCAGCAGTGAGTCGGGGCAGGGAAGGCAGTACTTC.

This clonotype was seen ten or more times. The chain has TRBV4-3 and TRBJ2-7; 7 positions agree with TRBD1. Germline V CDR1 and CDR2: LGHNA, YSLEER. The CDR3 spans 14 residues. Trimming at V came to 3 bases and at J to 4 bases, leaving 6 bases not matched to a gene. CDR3 in amino acids: CASSHLEGAYEQYF. The DNA for the CDR3 is TGCGCCAGCAGCCACCTCGAGGGGGCGTACGAGCAGTACTTC.

This clonotype has at least ten counts. This chain links TRBV11-2 with TRBJ2-5, with unresolved D. Trimming took off 8 bases at V and 5 bases at J, with 21 bases between the two ends. CDR1 is SGHAT and CDR2 is FQNNGV in the germline V gene. The CDR3 has 15 residues. Here the CDR3 DNA reads TGTGCCAGCGCCATGACGAGTGGGCCTCAGGAGACCCAGTACTTC. It specifies CASAMTSGPQETQYF.

The sample holds many counts of this clonotype. CDR3: CASSEGGPSQPQHF. In nucleotides, the CDR3 is TGTGCCAGCAGTGAGGGGGGTCCAAGTCAGCCCCAGCATTTT. This sequence joins TRBV2 and TRBJ1-5; D possibly corresponds to TRBD1 (5 bases). Germline V gene lookup returns CDR1 SNHLY and CDR2 FYNNEI. This CDR3 has 14 amino acids. Trimming took 3 bases from V and 6 from J, leaving 12 bases between them.

This clonotype has more than one count but fewer than ten. The chain has TRBV2 and TRBJ1-5; 10 nucleotides align to TRBD1. V gave up 8 bases and J gave up 8 bases; unmatched junction bases: 6. CDR3 length: 13 amino acids. The V gene's germline CDR1 is SNHLY and CDR2 FYNNEI. The CDR3 region is CASQGTGDKPQHF. DNA of the CDR3: TGTGCCAGCCAGGGGACAGGGGATAAGCCCCAGCATTTT.

This clonotype was detected many times. The chain employs TRBV10-3 and TRBJ2-5; a weak D match, TRBD2 (5 bases). Germline CDR1 is ENHRY and CDR2 is SYGVKD. This CDR3 region has 14 residues. V lost 5 bases, J lost 2 bases, and 12 bases lay in between. Here the CDR3 reads CAISNLERQETQYF. CDR3 nucleotide sequence: TGTGCCATCAGTAACTTAGAGCGGCAAGAGACCCAGTACTTC.

The rearrangement joins TRBV27 to TRBJ2-2; D may be TRBD2 (6 bases). The CDR3 is 16 amino acids. Germline-derived CDR1 and CDR2 are MNHEY and SMNVEV (reference sequence). V was clipped by 2 bases and J by 5 bases, with 15 bases between them. The CDR3 nucleotides are TGTGCCAGCAGTTTAAACGCGGGGACCACGACCGGGGAGCTGTTTTTT. Protein sequence: CASSLNAGTTTGELFF.

This clonotype was counted ten times or more. The gene calls are TRBV20-1 and TRBJ2-1; TRBD2 matches at 7 bases. The CDR3 contains 14 residues. Losses at the gene ends were 6 bases for V and 0 bases for J; bases not matched to a gene: 5. CDR1 and CDR2 from the germline V gene are DFQATT and SNEGSKA (reference sequence). The CDR3 nucleotides are TGCAGTGCCCGGGGGGAAAGCTCCTACAATGAGCAGTTCTTC. Amino acid sequence: CSARGESSYNEQFF.

This clonotype was detected many times. The chain combines TRBV5-1 with TRBJ2-7; D call uncertain. CDR1 and CDR2 (germline): SGHRS, YFSETQ. Trimming took off 1 base at V and 0 bases at J, with 8 bases between the two ends. CDR3 length: 14 residues. The CDR3 region has the DNA TGCGCCAGCAGCTTGACAGAAACCTCCTACGAGCAGTACTTC. It yields the protein CASSLTETSYEQYF.

This clonotype showed up many times. This rearrangement joins TRBV7-8 to TRBJ2-3, with 9 bases fitting TRBD1. CDR1 and CDR2 from the germline V gene are SGHVS and FQNEAQ. J lost 3 bases, V lost 0 bases, and 4 bases had no gene match. The CDR3 consists of 16 residues. The chain's CDR3 is CASSLAKGQGTDTQYF. As DNA, the CDR3 is TGTGCCAGCAGCTTAGCGAAGGGACAGGGTACAGATACGCAGTATTTT.

This clonotype was observed at least ten times. This chain joins TRBV7-9 and TRBJ2-3, with TRBD2 as a possible D gene (6 bases). In germline, CDR1 is SEHNR, CDR2 FQNEAQ (reference sequence). V dropped 6 bases and J dropped 4 bases, with 17 bases sitting between them. CDR3 length: 15 residues. In DNA, the CDR3 is TGTGCCAGCAGTCGTTACGGGGGAGAGGCAGATACGCAGTATTTT. Amino acid sequence: CASSRYGGEADTQYF.

This clonotype was picked up many times. The chain is built from TRBV25-1 and TRBJ2-1, with TRBD2 matching over 8 bases. Germline CDR1 and CDR2: MGHDK and SYGVNS. The CDR3 totals 16 residues. J gave up 6 bases and V 3 bases, and 10 bases lay outside the gene matches. CDR3 in amino acids: CASSEGSGSSSNEQFF. DNA for the CDR3: TGTGCCAGCAGTGAGGGAAGCGGGAGCTCATCCAATGAGCAGTTCTTC.

This clonotype was counted only a few times. V usage is TRBV4-3 and J usage is TRBJ1-1; D may be TRBD1 (5 bases). Trimming removed 4 bases from V and 2 bases from J, with 17 bases in between. The CDR3 has 16 residues. The germline CDR1 and CDR2 sequences are LGHNA and YSLEER. The CDR3 loop is CASSPKQRGFNTEAFF. The DNA of the CDR3 is TGCGCCAGCAGCCCAAAACAGCGGGGGTTCAACACTGAAGCTTTCTTT.

This clonotype was recorded at least ten times. J is TRBJ1-2 and V is TRBV20-1; D unresolved. With 6 bases removed from V and 7 bases from J, the gap between germline ends came to 18 bases. Germline loops: CDR1 DFQATT, CDR2 SNEGSKA (reference sequence). The CDR3 covers 13 residues. Here the CDR3 DNA reads TGCAGTGCGCGGCCAAATGCGGGGTCTGGCTACACCTTC. Translated: CSARPNAGSGYTF.

This clonotype has a count of ten or more. The CDR3 spells CASSGGGKRTDTQYF. The CDR3 DNA reads as TGTGCCAGCAGCGGGGGGGGAAAAAGAACAGATACGCAGTATTTT. The chain combines TRBV9 with TRBJ2-3; the match to TRBD2 covers 7 bases. This CDR3 spans 15 amino acids. The V gene end was trimmed by 3 bases and the J gene end by 3 bases; junction bases not matched to a gene: 7. CDR1 SGDLS and CDR2 YYNGEE come from the germline V gene.

This clonotype was picked up many times. The chain recombines TRBV15 with TRBJ1-2; 8 bases match TRBD1. The J segment lost 2 bases and the V segment lost 5 bases, leaving 4 bases of the junction unmatched. The germline gives CDR1 LNHNV, CDR2 YYDKDF (reference sequence). The CDR3 runs to 14 residues. As DNA, the CDR3 is TGTGCCACCAGCTTCGGGACAGGCAACTATGGCTACACCTTC. Protein product: CATSFGTGNYGYTF.